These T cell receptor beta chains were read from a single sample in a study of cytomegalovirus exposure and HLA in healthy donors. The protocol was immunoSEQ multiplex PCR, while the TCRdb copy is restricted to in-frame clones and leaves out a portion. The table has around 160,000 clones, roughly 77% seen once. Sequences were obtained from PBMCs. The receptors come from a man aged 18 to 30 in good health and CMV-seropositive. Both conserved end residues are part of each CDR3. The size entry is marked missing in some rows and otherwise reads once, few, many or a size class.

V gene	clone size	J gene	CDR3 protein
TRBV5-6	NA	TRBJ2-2	CASSPGTARTGELFF
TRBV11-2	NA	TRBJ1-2	CASSLGGQSGYTF
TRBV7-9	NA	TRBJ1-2	CASSLGGDWAGGYTF
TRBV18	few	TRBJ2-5	CASSPGQGQETQYF
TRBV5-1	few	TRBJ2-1	CASSSETTRGYNEQFF
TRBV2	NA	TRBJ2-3	CASSQGQTDTQYF
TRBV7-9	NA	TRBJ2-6	CASSLVASRSGANVLTF
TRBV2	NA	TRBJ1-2	CASSPTPGGRGYGYTF
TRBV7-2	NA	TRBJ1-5	CASSPTGINQPQHF
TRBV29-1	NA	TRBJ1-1	CSVVRGRLNTEAFF
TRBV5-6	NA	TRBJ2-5	CASSLVSGGITQETQYF
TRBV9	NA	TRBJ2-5	CASSVGTGGEETQYF
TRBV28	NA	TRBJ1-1	CASGSAAGVTEAFF
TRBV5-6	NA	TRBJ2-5	CASSFIPGESRETQYF
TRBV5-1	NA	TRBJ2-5	CASRIIQEGETQYF
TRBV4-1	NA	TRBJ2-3	CASSRRPGGLIDTQYF
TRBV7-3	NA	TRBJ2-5	CASSPAGGRRETQYF